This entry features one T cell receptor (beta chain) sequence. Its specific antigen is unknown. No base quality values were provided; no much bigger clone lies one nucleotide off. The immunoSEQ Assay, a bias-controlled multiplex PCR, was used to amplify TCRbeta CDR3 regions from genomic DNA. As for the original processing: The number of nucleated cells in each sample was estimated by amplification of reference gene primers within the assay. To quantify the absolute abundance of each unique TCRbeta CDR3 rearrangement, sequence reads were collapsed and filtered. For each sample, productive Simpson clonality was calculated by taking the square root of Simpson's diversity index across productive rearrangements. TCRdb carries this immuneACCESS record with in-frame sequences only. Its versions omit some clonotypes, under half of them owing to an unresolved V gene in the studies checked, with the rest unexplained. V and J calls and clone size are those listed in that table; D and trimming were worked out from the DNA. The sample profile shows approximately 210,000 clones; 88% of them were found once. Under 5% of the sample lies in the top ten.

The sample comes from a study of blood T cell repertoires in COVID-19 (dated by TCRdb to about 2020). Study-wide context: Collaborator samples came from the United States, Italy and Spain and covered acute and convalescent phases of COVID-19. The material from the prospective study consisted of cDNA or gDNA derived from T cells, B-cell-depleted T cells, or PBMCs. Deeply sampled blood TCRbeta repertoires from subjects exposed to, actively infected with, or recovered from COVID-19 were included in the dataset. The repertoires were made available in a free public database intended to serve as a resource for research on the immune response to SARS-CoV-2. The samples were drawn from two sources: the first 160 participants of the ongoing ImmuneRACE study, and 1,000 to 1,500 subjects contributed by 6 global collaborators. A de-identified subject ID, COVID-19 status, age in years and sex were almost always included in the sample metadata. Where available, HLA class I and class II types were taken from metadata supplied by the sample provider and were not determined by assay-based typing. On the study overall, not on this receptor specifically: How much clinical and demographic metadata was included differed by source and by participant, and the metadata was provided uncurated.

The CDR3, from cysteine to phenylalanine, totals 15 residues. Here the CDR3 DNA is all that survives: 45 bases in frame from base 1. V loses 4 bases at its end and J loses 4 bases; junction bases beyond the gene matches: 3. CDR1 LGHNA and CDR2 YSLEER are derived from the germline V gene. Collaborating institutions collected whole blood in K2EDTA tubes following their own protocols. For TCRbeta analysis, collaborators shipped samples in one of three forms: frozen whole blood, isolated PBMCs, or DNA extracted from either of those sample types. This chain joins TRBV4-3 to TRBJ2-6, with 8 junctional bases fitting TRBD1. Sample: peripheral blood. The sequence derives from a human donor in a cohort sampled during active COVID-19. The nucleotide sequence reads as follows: TGCGCCAGCAGCCCACAGGGGGTCGGGGCCAACGTCCTGACTTTC. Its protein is CASSPQGVGANVLTF.